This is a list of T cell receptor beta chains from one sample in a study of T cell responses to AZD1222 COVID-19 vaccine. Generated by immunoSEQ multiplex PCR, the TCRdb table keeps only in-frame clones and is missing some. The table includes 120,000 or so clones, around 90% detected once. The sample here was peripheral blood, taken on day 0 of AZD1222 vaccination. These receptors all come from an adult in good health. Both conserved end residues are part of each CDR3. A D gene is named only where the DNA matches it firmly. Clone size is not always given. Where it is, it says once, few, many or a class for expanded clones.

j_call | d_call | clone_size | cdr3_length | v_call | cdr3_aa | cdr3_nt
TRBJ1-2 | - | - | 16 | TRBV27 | CASSFLRGGSNYGYTF | TGTGCCAGCAGTTTCCTAAGGGGGGGTTCTAACTATGGCTACACCTTC
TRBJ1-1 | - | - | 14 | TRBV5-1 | CASSPLDRNTEAFF | TGCGCCAGCAGCCCCCTCGACAGGAACACTGAAGCTTTCTTT
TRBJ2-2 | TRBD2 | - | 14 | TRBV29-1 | CSVEVAGGTGELFF | TGCAGCGTTGAAGTAGCGGGAGGTACCGGGGAGCTGTTTTTT
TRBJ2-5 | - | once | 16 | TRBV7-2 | CASSLVPGGTKGTQYF | TGTGCCAGCAGCTTAGTTCCAGGGGGGACAAAAGGGACCCAGTACTTC
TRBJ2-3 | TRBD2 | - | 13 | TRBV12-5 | CASAPGGSITQYF | TGTGCTAGTGCCCCGGGGGGGTCTATTACGCAGTATTTT
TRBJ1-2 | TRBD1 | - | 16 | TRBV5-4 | CASSIAPGQGTYGYTF | TGTGCCAGCAGCATAGCGCCGGGACAGGGAACCTATGGCTACACCTTC
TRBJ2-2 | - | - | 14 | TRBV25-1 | CASSDRLFDGELFF | TGTGCCAGCAGTGACCGACTATTCGACGGGGAGCTGTTTTTT
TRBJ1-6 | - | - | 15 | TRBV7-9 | CASSLEDSLNSPLHF | TGTGCCAGCAGCTTAGAGGACAGTCTTAATTCACCCCTCCACTTT
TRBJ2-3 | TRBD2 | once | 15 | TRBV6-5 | CASSYAGGYTDTQYF | TGTGCCAGCAGTTACGCGGGGGGATACACAGATACGCAGTATTTT
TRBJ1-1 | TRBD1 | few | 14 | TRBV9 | CASSPHRGLTEAFF | TGTGCCAGCAGCCCTCACAGGGGGCTGACTGAAGCTTTCTTT
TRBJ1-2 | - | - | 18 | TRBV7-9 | CASSLFYGTSSDYYGYTF | TGTGCCAGCAGCTTATTCTACGGCACCTCGAGTGATTACTATGGCTACACCTTC
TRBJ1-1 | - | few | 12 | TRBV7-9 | CASSLEWWEAFF | TGTGCCAGCAGCTTAGAGTGGTGGGAAGCTTTCTTT
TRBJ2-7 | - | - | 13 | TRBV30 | CAWSVWGKYEQYF | TGTGCCTGGAGTGTGTGGGGGAAGTACGAGCAGTACTTC
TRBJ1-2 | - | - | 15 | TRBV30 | CAWSAIRHSNYGYTF | TGTGCCTGGAGTGCCATACGACACTCGAACTATGGCTACACCTTC
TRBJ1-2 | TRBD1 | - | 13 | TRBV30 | CAWSGDSNYGYTF | TGTGCCTGGAGTGGGGACAGCAACTATGGCTACACCTTC
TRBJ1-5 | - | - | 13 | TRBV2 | CASSMGHDQPQHF | TGTGCCAGCAGTATGGGACACGATCAGCCCCAGCATTTT
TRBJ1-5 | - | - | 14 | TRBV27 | CASSLTGDGQPQHF | TGTGCCAGCAGTTTAACTGGCGACGGCCAGCCCCAGCATTTT
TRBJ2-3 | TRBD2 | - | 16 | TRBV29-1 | CSVGGTSGREADTQYF | TGCAGCGTCGGGGGGACTAGCGGGAGGGAGGCAGATACGCAGTATTTT
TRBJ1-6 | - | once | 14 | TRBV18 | CASSRDMRNSPLHF | TGTGCCAGCTCACGGGACATGAGGAATTCACCCCTCCACTTT
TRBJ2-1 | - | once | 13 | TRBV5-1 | CASSLRGDNEQFF | TGCGCCAGCAGCTTGAGAGGGGACAATGAGCAGTTCTTC
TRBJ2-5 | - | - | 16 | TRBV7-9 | CASSLAASNPRETQYF | TGTGCCAGCAGCTTAGCAGCCTCTAACCCGAGAGAGACCCAGTACTTC
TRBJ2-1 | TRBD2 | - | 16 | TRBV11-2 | CASSLMGLAKYNEQFF | TGTGCCAGCAGCTTAATGGGACTAGCGAAGTACAATGAGCAGTTCTTC
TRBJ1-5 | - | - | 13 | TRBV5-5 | CASSLEAGLPQHF | TGTGCCAGCAGCTTGGAGGCGGGGCTGCCCCAGCATTTT
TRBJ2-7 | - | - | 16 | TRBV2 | CASSPRQNSPQGEGYF | TGTGCCAGCAGCCCACGTCAAAATTCTCCACAGGGAGAGGGGTACTTC
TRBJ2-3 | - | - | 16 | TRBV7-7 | CASSPIGGSSTDTQYF | TGTGCCAGCAGCCCTATCGGGGGATCCAGCACAGATACGCAGTATTTT
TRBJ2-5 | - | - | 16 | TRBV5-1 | CASSSLTGTQQETQYF | TGCGCCAGCAGCTCGCTAACAGGGACCCAGCAAGAGACCCAGTACTTC
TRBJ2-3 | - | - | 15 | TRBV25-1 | CASSPRGAASDTQYF | TGTGCCAGCAGTCCCCGAGGGGCCGCTTCAGATACGCAGTATTTT
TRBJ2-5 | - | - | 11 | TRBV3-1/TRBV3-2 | CASSHRETQYF | TGTGCCAGCAGCCACAGGGAGACCCAGTACTTC
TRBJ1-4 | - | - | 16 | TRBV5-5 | CASSLTSGPPNEKLFF | TGTGCCAGCAGCTTGACCTCAGGGCCCCCTAATGAAAAACTGTTTTTT